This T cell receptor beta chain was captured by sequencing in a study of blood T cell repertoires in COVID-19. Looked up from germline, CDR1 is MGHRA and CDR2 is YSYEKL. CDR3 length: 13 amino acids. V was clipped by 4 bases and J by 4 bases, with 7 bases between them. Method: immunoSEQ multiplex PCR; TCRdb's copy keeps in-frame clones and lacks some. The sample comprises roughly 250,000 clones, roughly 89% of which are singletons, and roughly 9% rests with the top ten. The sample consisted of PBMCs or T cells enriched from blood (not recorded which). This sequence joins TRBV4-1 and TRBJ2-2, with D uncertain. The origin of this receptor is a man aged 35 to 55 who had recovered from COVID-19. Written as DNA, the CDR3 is TGCGCCAGCAGCCTCCAAGCCACCGGGGAGCTGTTTTTT. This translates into CASSLQATGELFF.